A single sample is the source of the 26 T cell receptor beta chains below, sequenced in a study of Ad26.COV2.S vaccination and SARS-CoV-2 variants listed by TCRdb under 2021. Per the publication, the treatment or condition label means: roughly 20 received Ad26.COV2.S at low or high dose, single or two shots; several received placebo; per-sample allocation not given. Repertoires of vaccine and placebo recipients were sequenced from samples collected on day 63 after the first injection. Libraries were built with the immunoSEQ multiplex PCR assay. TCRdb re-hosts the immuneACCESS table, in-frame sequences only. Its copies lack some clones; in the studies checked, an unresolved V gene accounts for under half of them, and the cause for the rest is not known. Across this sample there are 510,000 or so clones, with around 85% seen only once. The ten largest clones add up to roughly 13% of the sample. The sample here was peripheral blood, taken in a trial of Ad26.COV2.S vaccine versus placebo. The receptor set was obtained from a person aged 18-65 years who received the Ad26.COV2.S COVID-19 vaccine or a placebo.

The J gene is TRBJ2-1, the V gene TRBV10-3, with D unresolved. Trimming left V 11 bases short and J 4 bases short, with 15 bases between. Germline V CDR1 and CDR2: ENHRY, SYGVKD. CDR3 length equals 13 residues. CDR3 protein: CASRAPNYNEQFF. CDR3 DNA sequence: TGTGCCTCCCGGGCCCCTAATTACAATGAGCAGTTCTTC.

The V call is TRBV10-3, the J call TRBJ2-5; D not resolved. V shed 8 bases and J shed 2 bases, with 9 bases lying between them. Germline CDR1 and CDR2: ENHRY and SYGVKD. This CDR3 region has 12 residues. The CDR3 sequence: CAIGNNQETQYF. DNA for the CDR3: TGTGCCATCGGGAACAATCAAGAGACCCAGTACTTC.

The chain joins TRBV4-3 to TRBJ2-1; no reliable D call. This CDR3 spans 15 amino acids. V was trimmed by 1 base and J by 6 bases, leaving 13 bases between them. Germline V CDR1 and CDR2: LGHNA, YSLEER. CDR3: CASSQARRRLNEQFF. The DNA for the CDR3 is TGCGCCAGCAGCCAAGCGCGACGACGCCTCAATGAGCAGTTCTTC.

The CDR3 here is CASSLDVHTDTQYF. CDR3 bases: TGTGCCAGCAGCTTAGATGTTCACACAGATACGCAGTATTTT. The rearrangement joins TRBV7-2 to TRBJ2-3; D not certain. The CDR3 loop spans 14 amino acids. Trimming stripped 1 base from V and 2 bases from J, with 7 bases between. Germline V gene data show CDR1 as SGHTA and CDR2 as FQGNSA.

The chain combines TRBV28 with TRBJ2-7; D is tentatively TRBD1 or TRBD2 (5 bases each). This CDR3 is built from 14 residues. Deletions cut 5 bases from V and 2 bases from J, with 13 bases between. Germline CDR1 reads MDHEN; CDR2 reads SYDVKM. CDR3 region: CASSTTGTTYEQYF. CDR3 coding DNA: TGTGCCAGCAGTACGACCGGGACCACCTACGAGCAGTACTTC.

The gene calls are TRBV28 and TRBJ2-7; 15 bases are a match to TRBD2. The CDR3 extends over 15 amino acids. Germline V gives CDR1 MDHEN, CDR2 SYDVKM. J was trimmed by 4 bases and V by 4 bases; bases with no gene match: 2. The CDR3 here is CASSSGTSGRYEQYF. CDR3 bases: TGTGCCAGCAGTTCCGGGACTAGCGGGAGGTACGAGCAGTACTTC.

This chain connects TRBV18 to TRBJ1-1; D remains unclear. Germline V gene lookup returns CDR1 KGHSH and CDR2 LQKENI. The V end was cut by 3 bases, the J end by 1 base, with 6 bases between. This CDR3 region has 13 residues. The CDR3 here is CASSPAGNTEAFF. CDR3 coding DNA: TGTGCCAGCTCACCTGCAGGGAACACTGAAGCTTTCTTT.

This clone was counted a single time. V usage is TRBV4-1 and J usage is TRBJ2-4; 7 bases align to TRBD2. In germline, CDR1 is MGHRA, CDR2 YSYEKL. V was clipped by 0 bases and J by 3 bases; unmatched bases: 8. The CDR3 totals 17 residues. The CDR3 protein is CASSQDQALAVKNIQYF. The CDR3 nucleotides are TGCGCCAGCAGCCAAGACCAGGCCCTAGCGGTCAAAAACATTCAGTACTTC.

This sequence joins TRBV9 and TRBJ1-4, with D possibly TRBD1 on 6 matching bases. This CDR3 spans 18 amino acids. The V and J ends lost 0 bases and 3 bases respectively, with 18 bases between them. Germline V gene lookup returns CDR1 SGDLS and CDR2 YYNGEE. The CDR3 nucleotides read TGTGCCAGCAGCGTAGACCTGACAGGCCCCGGGTCTAATGAAAAACTGTTTTTT. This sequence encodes CASSVDLTGPGSNEKLFF.

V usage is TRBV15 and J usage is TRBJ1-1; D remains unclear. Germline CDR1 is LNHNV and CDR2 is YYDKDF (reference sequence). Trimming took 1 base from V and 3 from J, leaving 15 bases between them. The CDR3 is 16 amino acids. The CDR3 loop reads CATSRVEGRVDTEAFF. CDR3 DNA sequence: TGTGCCACCAGCAGAGTGGAAGGTAGGGTCGACACTGAAGCTTTCTTT.

CDR3 nucleotide sequence: TGTGCCAGCAGTTTCCCCGGGGACATGGTTTACGAGCAGTACTTC. Encoded protein: CASSFPGDMVYEQYF. The chain recombines TRBV6-2 or TRBV6-3 with TRBJ2-7; a possible D gene is TRBD1 (6 bases). The CDR3 spans 15 residues. V shed 4 bases and J shed 4 bases, with 17 bases lying between them. Germline values: CDR1 MNHEY, CDR2 SVGEGT.

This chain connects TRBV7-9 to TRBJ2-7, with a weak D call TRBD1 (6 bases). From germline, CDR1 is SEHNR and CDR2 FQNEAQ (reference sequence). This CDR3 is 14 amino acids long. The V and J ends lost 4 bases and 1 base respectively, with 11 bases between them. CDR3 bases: TGTGCCAGCAGCTCCCTCGGACAGTCCTACGAGCAGTACTTC. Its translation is CASSSLGQSYEQYF. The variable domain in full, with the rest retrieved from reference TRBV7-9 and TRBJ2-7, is DTGVSQNPRHKITKRGQNVTFRCDPISEHNRLYWYRQTLGQGPEFLTYFQNEAQLEKSRLLSDRFSAERPKGSFSTLEIQRTEQGDSAMYLCASSSLGQSYEQYFGPGTRLTVT.

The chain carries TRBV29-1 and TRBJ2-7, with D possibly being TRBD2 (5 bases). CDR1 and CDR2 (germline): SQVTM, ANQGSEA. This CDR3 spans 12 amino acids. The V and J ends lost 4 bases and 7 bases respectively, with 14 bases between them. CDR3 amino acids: CSVVLDYDEQYF. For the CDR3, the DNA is TGCAGCGTTGTCTTAGACTACGATGAGCAGTACTTC.

The chain's CDR3 is CASKPGQRYYEQYF. For the CDR3, the DNA is TGTGCCAGCAAACCGGGACAGCGGTACTACGAGCAGTACTTC. The chain recombines TRBV21-1 with TRBJ2-7; the table's D call, TRBD1, was not checked against the DNA. TRBV21-1 is described as a pseudogene. The CDR3 covers 14 residues.

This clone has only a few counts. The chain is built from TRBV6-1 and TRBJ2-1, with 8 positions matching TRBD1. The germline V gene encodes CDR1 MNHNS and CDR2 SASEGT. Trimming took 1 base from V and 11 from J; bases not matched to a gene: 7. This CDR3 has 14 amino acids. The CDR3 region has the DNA TGTGCCAGCAGTGAAGTCTCCTACAGGGGGAAGCAGTTCTTC. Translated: CASSEVSYRGKQFF.

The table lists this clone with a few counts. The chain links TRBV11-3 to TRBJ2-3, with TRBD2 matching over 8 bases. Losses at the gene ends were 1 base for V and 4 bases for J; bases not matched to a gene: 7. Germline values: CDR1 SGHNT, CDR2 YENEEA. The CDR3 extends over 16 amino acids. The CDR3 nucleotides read TGTGCCAGCAGCTTAGGACGGCGGGAGGAGGCAGATACGCAGTATTTT. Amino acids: CASSLGRREEADTQYF.

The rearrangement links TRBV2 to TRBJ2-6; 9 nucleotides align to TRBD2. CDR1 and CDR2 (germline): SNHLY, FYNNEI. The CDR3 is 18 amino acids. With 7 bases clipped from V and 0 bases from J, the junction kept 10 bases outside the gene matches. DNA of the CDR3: TGTGCCAGCAAGTCGACTAGCGGAAAAACCTCTGGGGCCAACGTCCTGACTTTC. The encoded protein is CASKSTSGKTSGANVLTF.

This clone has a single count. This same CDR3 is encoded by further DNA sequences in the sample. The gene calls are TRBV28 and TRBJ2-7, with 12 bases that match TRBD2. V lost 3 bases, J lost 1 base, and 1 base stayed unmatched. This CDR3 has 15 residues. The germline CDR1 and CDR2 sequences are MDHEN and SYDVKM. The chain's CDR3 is CASSLTSGSSYEQYF. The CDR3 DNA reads TGTGCCAGCAGTTTGACTAGCGGGAGTTCCTACGAGCAGTACTTC.

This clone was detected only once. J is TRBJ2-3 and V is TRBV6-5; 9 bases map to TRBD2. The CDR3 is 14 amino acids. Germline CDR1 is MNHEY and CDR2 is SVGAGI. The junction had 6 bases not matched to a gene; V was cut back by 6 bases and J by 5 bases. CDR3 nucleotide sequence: TGTGCCAGCAGGCGGGAGGGCCGGGGAGATACGCAGTATTTT. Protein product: CASRREGRGDTQYF.

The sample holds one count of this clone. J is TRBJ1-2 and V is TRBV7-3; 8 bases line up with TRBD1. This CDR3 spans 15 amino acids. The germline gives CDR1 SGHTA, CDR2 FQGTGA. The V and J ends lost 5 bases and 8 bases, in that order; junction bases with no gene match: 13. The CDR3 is CASSPTLDRGEGYTF. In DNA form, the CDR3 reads TGTGCCAGCAGCCCGACATTAGACAGGGGTGAAGGCTACACCTTC.

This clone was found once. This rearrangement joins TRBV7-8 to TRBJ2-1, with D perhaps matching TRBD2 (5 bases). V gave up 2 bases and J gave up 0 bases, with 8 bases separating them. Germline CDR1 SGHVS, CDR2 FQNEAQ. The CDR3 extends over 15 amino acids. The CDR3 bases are TGTGCCAGCAGCTTACGACGGGGCTCCTACAATGAGCAGTTCTTC. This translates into CASSLRRGSYNEQFF. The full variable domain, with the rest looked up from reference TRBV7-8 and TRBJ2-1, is GAGVSQSPRYKVAKRGQDVALRCDPISGHVSLFWYQQALGQGPEFLTYFQNEAQLDKSGLPSDRFFAERPEGSVSTLKIQRTQQEDSAVYLCASSLRRGSYNEQFFGPGTRLTVL.

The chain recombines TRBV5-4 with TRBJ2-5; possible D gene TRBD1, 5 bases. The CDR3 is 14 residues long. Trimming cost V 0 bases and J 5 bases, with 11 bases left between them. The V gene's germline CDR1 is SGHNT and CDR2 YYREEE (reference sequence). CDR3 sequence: CASSLESGFETQYF. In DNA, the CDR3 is TGTGCCAGCAGCTTGGAATCAGGGTTCGAGACCCAGTACTTC.

The CDR3 region is CASSYRGGAGELFF. The CDR3 region has the DNA TGTGCCAGCAGTTACCGTGGGGGAGCCGGGGAGCTGTTTTTT. This sequence joins TRBV6-5 and TRBJ2-2; D is possibly TRBD1 or TRBD2 (5 bases each). Trimming removed 2 bases from V and 6 bases from J, with 10 bases in between. Germline-derived CDR1 and CDR2 are MNHEY and SVGAGI. This CDR3 region has 14 residues.

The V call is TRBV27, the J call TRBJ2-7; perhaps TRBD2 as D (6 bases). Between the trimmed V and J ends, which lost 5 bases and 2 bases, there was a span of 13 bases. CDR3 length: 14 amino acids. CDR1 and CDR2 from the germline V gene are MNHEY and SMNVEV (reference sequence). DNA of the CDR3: TGTGCCAGCAGTGCCGAGGAGGGCCCCTACGAGCAGTACTTC. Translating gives CASSAEEGPYEQYF.

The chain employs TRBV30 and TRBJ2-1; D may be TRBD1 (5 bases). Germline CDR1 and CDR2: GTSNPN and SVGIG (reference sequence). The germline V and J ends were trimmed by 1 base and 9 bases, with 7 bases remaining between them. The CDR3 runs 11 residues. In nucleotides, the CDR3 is TGTGCCTGGAGTGCCAGGGTTGAGCAGTTCTTC. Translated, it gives CAWSARVEQFF.

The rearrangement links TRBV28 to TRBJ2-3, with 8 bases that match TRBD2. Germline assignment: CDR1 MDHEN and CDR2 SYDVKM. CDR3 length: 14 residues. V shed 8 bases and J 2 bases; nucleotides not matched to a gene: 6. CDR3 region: CASQIAGNTDTQYF. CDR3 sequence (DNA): TGTGCCAGCCAGATAGCGGGAAACACAGATACGCAGTATTTT.